The 26 T cell receptor beta chains below come from one sample, sequenced in a study of OX40 agonist ivuxolimab in advanced cancers. Assay used: immunoSEQ multiplex PCR; TCRdb lists only in-frame clones, some missing. This sample has tens of thousands of clones, with around 80% found just once. This material consisted of CD4+ or CD8+ T cells sorted from blood, taken in a trial of the OX40 agonist ivuxolimab. These receptors came from an adult with an advanced solid tumor such as melanoma, head and neck, liver or kidney cancer.

The chain combines TRBV6-5 with TRBJ2-5; 7 bases are a match to TRBD1. Near its end, the DNA agrees better with TRBJ2-7, so the J call may be wrong. CDR1 and CDR2 from the germline V gene are MNHEY and SVGAGI. The CDR3 spans 15 residues. This CDR3 is CASRLTGVAAYEQYF. CDR3 bases: TGTGCCAGCAGACTAACAGGGGTGGCGGCCTACGAGCAGTACTTC.

This clone was detected only a few times. This chain uses TRBV6-5 with TRBJ1-1; D is perhaps TRBD1 (6 bases). CDR1 is MNHEY and CDR2 is SVGAGI in the germline V gene. V dropped 8 bases and J dropped 6 bases, with 10 bases sitting between them. The length of the CDR3 is 11 residues. The CDR3 sequence is CASQQGAEAFF. The CDR3 nucleotides read TGTGCCAGCCAACAGGGAGCTGAAGCTTTCTTT.

The CDR3 here is CASSFRDSMNTEAFF. DNA for the CDR3: TGTGCCAGCAGCTTTCGGGACAGCATGAACACTGAAGCTTTCTTT. This rearrangement joins TRBV5-4 to TRBJ1-1; 7 bases are a match to TRBD1. CDR1 SGHNT and CDR2 YYREEE come from the germline V gene (reference sequence). The CDR3 is 15 amino acids. V lost 2 bases and J lost 0; bases outside the gene matches: 4.

This sequence joins TRBV14 and TRBJ2-1; D may be TRBD2 (6 bases). V lost 0 bases and J lost 8, with 14 bases in between. Germline V gene data show CDR1 as SGHDN and CDR2 as FVKESK. The length of the CDR3 is 15 residues. CDR3 in amino acids: CASSQERGLQDEQFF. CDR3 DNA sequence: TGTGCCAGCAGCCAAGAGCGGGGACTGCAGGATGAGCAGTTCTTC.

The gene calls are TRBV11-1 and TRBJ2-7; D gene uncertain. Germline V gives CDR1 SGHAT, CDR2 FQDESV (reference sequence). V was clipped by 1 base and J by 7 bases, with 8 bases between them. This CDR3 is built from 12 residues. CDR3 amino acids: CASSLDVLEQYF. CDR3 nucleotides: TGTGCCAGCAGCTTAGACGTCCTAGAGCAGTACTTC.

The rearrangement joins TRBV9 to TRBJ1-6; 9 bases agree with TRBD1. CDR1 and CDR2 from the germline V gene are SGDLS and YYNGEE. The CDR3 covers 15 residues. V dropped 3 bases and J dropped 10; count of bases not matched to a gene: 8. The CDR3 DNA sequence: TGTGCCAGCAGCGACCGGGACAGGGAAGAATCACCCCTCCACTTT. It specifies CASSDRDREESPLHF. The whole variable domain, remainder taken from reference TRBV9 and TRBJ1-6, is DSGVTQTPKHLITATGQRVTLRCSPRSGDLSVYWYQQSLDQGLQFLIQYYNGEERAKGNILERFSAQQFPDLHSELNLSSLELGDSALYFCASSDRDREESPLHFGNGTRLTVT.

The V call is TRBV27, the J call TRBJ2-5; D tentatively reads TRBD1 or TRBD2 (5 bases each). The length of the CDR3 is 17 residues. The germline V and J ends were trimmed by 6 bases and 1 base, with 21 bases remaining between them. Germline CDR1 reads MNHEY; CDR2 reads SMNVEV (reference sequence). The CDR3 nucleotides are TGTGCCAGCAGCCATTTACCCCGCGCCGGGGCCCAAGAGACCCAGTACTTC. Translation: CASSHLPRAGAQETQYF.

This clone showed up just once. The chain couples TRBV5-6 to TRBJ2-1, with D unclear. V dropped 0 bases and J dropped 6 bases, with 4 bases sitting between them. The CDR3 length is 12 residues. Germline CDR1 is SGHDT and CDR2 is YYEEEE. The CDR3 nucleotides read TGTGCCAGCAGCTTGGGGGGCAATGAGCAGTTCTTC. Translating gives CASSLGGNEQFF.

CDR3 in DNA: TGTGCCAGCAAGGGGAACGGAGGTTGGTACAATGAGCAGTTCTTC. Translated, it gives CASKGNGGWYNEQFF. The V and J genes are TRBV6-5 and TRBJ2-1, with D possibly called TRBD1 or TRBD2 (5 bases each). CDR3 length: 15 amino acids. Trimming cost V 7 bases and J 4 bases, with 17 bases left between them. Looked up from germline, CDR1 is MNHEY and CDR2 is SVGAGI.

V is TRBV7-2 and J is TRBJ2-2, with 7 positions matching TRBD2. Germline V gives CDR1 SGHTA, CDR2 FQGNSA. The CDR3 is made up of 15 amino acids. V shed 3 bases, J shed 5 bases, and the junction held 6 bases outside the gene matches. CDR3 nucleotide sequence: TGTGCCAGCAGCTTTAGACTAGCCCCGACCGGGGAGCTGTTTTTT. Protein: CASSFRLAPTGELFF.

The CDR3 bases are TGTGCCAGCAGCCCGCGGACAGGGTCCTATGGCTACACCTTC. Its protein product is CASSPRTGSYGYTF. This rearrangement joins TRBV5-4 to TRBJ1-2; 8 bases line up with TRBD1. This CDR3 is 14 amino acids long. CDR1 and CDR2 from the germline V gene are SGHNT and YYREEE (reference sequence). The trim removed 4 bases at V and 4 bases at J, leaving 6 bases unmatched.

The CDR3 is CASSYSEGDSPLHF. The CDR3 DNA reads TGTGCCAGCAGTTACTCGGAGGGGGATTCACCCCTCCACTTT. The V call is TRBV6-6, the J call TRBJ1-6, with a weak D call TRBD1 (6 bases). CDR3 length equals 14 residues. Germline V lookup: CDR1 MNHNY, CDR2 SVGAGI (reference sequence). V was shortened by 0 bases and J by 8 bases, with 8 bases between the two germline ends.

This chain uses TRBV11-2 with TRBJ2-5; 7 positions agree with TRBD1. Germline CDR1 is SGHAT and CDR2 is FQNNGV. J lost 4 bases, V lost 1 base, and 6 bases had no gene match. This CDR3 spans 15 amino acids. As DNA, the CDR3 is TGTGCCAGCAGCTTAGCCGGGACAGACGCAGAGACCCAGTACTTC. It codes for CASSLAGTDAETQYF.

This clone occurred once. This sequence joins TRBV19 and TRBJ1-5, with unresolved D. V was shortened by 6 bases and J by 7 bases, with 19 bases between the two germline ends. The germline V gene encodes CDR1 LNHDA and CDR2 SQIVND (reference sequence). CDR3 length: 15 residues. This CDR3 is CASSSRTGVDQPQHF. The CDR3 DNA reads TGTGCCAGTAGCAGCCGGACGGGAGTAGACCAGCCCCAGCATTTT.

The CDR3, as DNA: TGTGCCAGCAGCTTAGCAGGGGGGGGCACAGATACGCAGTATTTT. It yields the protein CASSLAGGGTDTQYF. The J gene is TRBJ2-3, the V gene TRBV11-3; D could derive from TRBD1 or TRBD2 (7 bases each). The CDR3 consists of 15 residues. V was cut by 1 base and J by 1 base, with 9 bases left in between. In germline, CDR1 is SGHNT, CDR2 YENEEA.

This clone was picked up a small number of times. The CDR3 loop reads CSAAHYEQYF. The CDR3 DNA is TGCAGTGCTGCACATTACGAGCAGTACTTC. The chain uses TRBV20-1 and TRBJ2-7, with D uncertain. Germline V gives CDR1 DFQATT, CDR2 SNEGSKA (reference sequence). CDR3 length: 10 amino acids. V lost 5 bases to trimming and J lost 4 bases, with 6 bases between them.

This clone was seen just once. The chain is built from TRBV20-1 and TRBJ2-7; tentative D call: TRBD1 (6 bases). Germline values: CDR1 DFQATT, CDR2 SNEGSKA (reference sequence). Trimming shortened V by 4 bases and J by 5 bases, and 9 bases separated the two germline ends. The CDR3 length is 11 residues. The chain's CDR3 is CSAKYRDEQYF. CDR3 bases: TGCAGTGCTAAGTACAGGGACGAGCAGTACTTC.

This clone was detected a few times. The chain recombines TRBV18 with TRBJ1-2, with unresolved D. V shed 2 bases and J shed 4 bases, with 8 bases lying between them. The CDR3 consists of 13 residues. The germline CDR1 and CDR2 sequences are KGHSH and LQKENI. In DNA, the CDR3 is TGTGCCAGCTCACCAGGCGGAATCTATGGCTACACCTTC. It is translated as CASSPGGIYGYTF.

This chain uses TRBV27 with TRBJ2-3, with D tentatively TRBD1 or TRBD2 (5 bases each). Trimming stripped 2 bases from V and 4 bases from J, with 16 bases between. The length of the CDR3 is 16 residues. Germline loops: CDR1 MNHEY, CDR2 SMNVEV (reference sequence). The CDR3 is CASSLIRTGGPDTQYF. The CDR3 bases are TGTGCCAGCAGTTTAATTAGAACAGGAGGTCCAGATACGCAGTATTTT.

V is TRBV21-1 and J is TRBJ2-3; TRBD1, as called in the table, went unchecked against the DNA. TRBV21-1 is deemed a pseudogene. The length of the CDR3 is 15 residues. As DNA, the CDR3 is TGTGCCAGCAGCACCCGGGACAGTAGGGCAGATACGCAGTATTTT. Protein: CASSTRDSRADTQYF.

The chain links TRBV9 to TRBJ1-1; perhaps TRBD1 as D (6 bases). Germline V CDR1 and CDR2: SGDLS, YYNGEE. CDR3 length equals 15 residues. The ends were cut back, 3 bases at V and 1 base at J, with 13 bases in the middle. CDR3 protein: CASSADPTGNTEAFF. The CDR3 DNA sequence: TGTGCCAGCAGCGCCGACCCGACAGGGAACACTGAAGCTTTCTTT.

The chain uses TRBV19 and TRBJ1-4, with TRBD1 identical over 8 bases. V lost 3 bases and J lost 4; bases outside the gene matches: 10. From germline, CDR1 is LNHDA and CDR2 SQIVND (reference sequence). The CDR3 extends over 17 amino acids. The CDR3 bases are TGTGCCAGTAGTATCTACGGACAGGGAGGTCTTAATGAAAAACTGTTTTTT. Protein product: CASSIYGQGGLNEKLFF.

The chain employs TRBV5-1 and TRBJ2-5; no clear D gene. The DNA matches TRBJ2-7 better at its end, which makes the J call doubtful. This CDR3 has 13 residues. Germline V gene lookup returns CDR1 SGHRS and CDR2 YFSETQ. The CDR3 DNA is TGCGCCAGCAGAGATCAGGTAAACTACGAGCAGTACTTC. Translated: CASRDQVNYEQYF.

The chain has TRBV27 and TRBJ2-1, with a weak D call TRBD2 (6 bases). The CDR3 loop spans 15 amino acids. V gave up 6 bases and J gave up 0 bases, with 12 bases separating them. CDR1 and CDR2 (germline): MNHEY, SMNVEV (reference sequence). The CDR3 nucleotides read TGTGCCAGCAGCGAACGGGGGAGCTCCTACAATGAGCAGTTCTTC. Encoded protein: CASSERGSSYNEQFF.

This clone was recorded a few times. This chain joins TRBV7-9 and TRBJ2-7, with D maybe TRBD1 (6 bases). This CDR3 has 12 amino acids. Trimming took 5 bases from V and 6 from J, leaving 11 bases between them. Germline V CDR1 and CDR2: SEHNR, FQNEAQ (reference sequence). The CDR3 sequence is CASSPGAREQYF. Written as DNA, the CDR3 is TGTGCCAGCAGCCCAGGGGCGCGCGAGCAGTACTTC.

This chain links TRBV27 with TRBJ1-4, with D possibly matching TRBD1 (6 bases). The CDR3 loop spans 16 amino acids. CDR1 and CDR2 from the germline V gene are MNHEY and SMNVEV (reference sequence). With 0 bases removed from V and 3 bases from J, the gap between germline ends came to 11 bases. The DNA of the CDR3 is TGTGCCAGCAGTTTATCCCGGGGGCCACCTAATGAAAAACTGTTTTTT. Translation gives CASSLSRGPPNEKLFF.